Listed below are T cell receptor beta chains from one sample, sequenced in a study of T-cell reconstitution after alpha-beta-depleted transplantation in children. TCRdb independently ran MiXCR on the PCR reads; one entry per CDR3 protein. The sample shows over 400,000 distinct CDR3 sequences, over 40% of them seen only once. The specimen was PBMCs, collected before TCRalphabeta/CD19-depleted stem cell transplant. The receptors shown here come from a girl aged 2-10 years with aplastic anemia, due to receive a stem cell transplant. Both conserved end residues are part of each CDR3. A D gene is named only where the DNA matches it firmly. Not all rows give a size; the values are once, few, many and, for expanded clones, a class.

d_call clone_size j_call v_call cdr3_aa cdr3_nt
NA once TRBJ2-3 TRBV4-1 CASSQRIGGMSTDTQYF TGCGCCAGCAGCCAGCGTATAGGCGGGATGAGCACAGATACGCAGTATTTT
NA NA TRBJ2-7 TRBV20-1 CSASGFGPQGLAYEQYF TGCAGTGCTAGCGGATTTGGCCCTCAAGGTTTGGCCTACGAGCAGTACTTC
TRBD2 many TRBJ2-1 TRBV19 CASGGTAGGPGEQFF TGTGCCAGTGGTGGAACAGCGGGAGGGCCCGGTGAGCAGTTCTTC
TRBD1 NA TRBJ1-2 TRBV12-3/TRBV12-4 CASTLDRAPYGYTF TGTGCCAGCACTTTGGACAGGGCACCCTATGGCTACACCTTC
TRBD1 NA TRBJ2-7 TRBV5-1 CASSLAGTQGAREQYF TGCGCCAGCAGCTTGGCCGGAACCCAGGGGGCGCGGGAGCAGTACTTC
NA NA TRBJ1-2 TRBV10-3 CAISEMGDGGYTF TGTGCCATCAGTGAAATGGGGGACGGCGGCTACACCTTC
TRBD1 NA TRBJ1-2 TRBV7-9 CASSPDRVGGYTF TGTGCCAGCAGCCCCGACAGGGTGGGCGGCTACACCTTC
NA NA TRBJ2-2 TRBV6-5 CASRQNTGELFF TGTGCCAGCAGACAGAACACCGGGGAGCTGTTTTTT
TRBD1 few TRBJ2-7 TRBV20-1 CSAVKPGQGNYEQYF TGCAGTGCTGTCAAACCGGGACAGGGGAACTACGAGCAGTACTTC
NA NA TRBJ2-3 TRBV6-1 CASSPIGAGGTDTQYF TGTGCCAGCTCTCCCATCGGTGCAGGAGGCACAGATACGCAGTATTTT
TRBD2 many TRBJ2-5 TRBV7-2 CASSLSLGGLWKTQYF TGTGCCAGCAGCTTATCCCTCGGGGGGTTATGGAAGACCCAGTACTTC
TRBD2 NA TRBJ2-2 TRBV7-9 CASSSRDRAGVGELFF TGTGCCAGCAGCTCCCGGGACCGCGCGGGGGTTGGGGAGCTGTTTTTT
NA few TRBJ2-1 TRBV30 CAWSEQFF TGTGCCTGGTCGGAGCAGTTCTTC
NA few TRBJ2-3 TRBV20-1 CSACRGGKGDTQYF TGCAGTGCTTGCCGAGGGGGGAAGGGAGATACGCAGTATTTT
TRBD1 NA TRBJ1-4 TRBV5-5 CASSAGITGTVFF TGTGCCAGCAGCGCAGGGATAACCGGGACAGTGTTTTTT
NA many TRBJ1-3 TRBV5-1 CASSSGGSGNTIYF TGCGCCAGCAGCTCGGGGGGTTCTGGAAACACCATATATTTT
NA NA TRBJ2-5 TRBV6-2/TRBV6-3 CASSYNQGLQTQYF TGTGCCAGCAGTTACAACCAGGGGCTACAGACCCAGTACTTC
NA NA TRBJ2-2 TRBV15 CATSARSGVRSGELFF TGTGCCACCAGCGCCCGTTCGGGGGTACGGAGCGGGGAGCTGTTTTTT
NA few TRBJ1-5 TRBV7-8 CASSLQYGDYSNQPQHF TGTGCCAGCAGCTTACAGTATGGGGATTATAGCAATCAGCCCCAGCATTTT
TRBD2 NA TRBJ2-1 TRBV20-1 CSARMAGGPDNEQFF TGCAGTGCTAGAATGGCGGGAGGGCCCGACAATGAGCAGTTCTTC
NA many TRBJ2-7 TRBV28 CASSETLYEQYF TGTGCCAGCAGTGAGACCTTATACGAGCAGTACTTC
NA NA TRBJ2-3 TRBV10-1 CASSESGVADTQYF TGCGCCAGCAGTGAGTCGGGGGTGGCAGATACGCAGTATTTT